The source of this T cell receptor (beta chain) is a study of blood T cell repertoires in COVID-19. Germline CDR1 GTSNPN, CDR2 SVGIG (reference sequence). The CDR3 runs to 14 residues. Using immunoSEQ multiplex PCR, the repertoire was profiled, and TCRdb retains in-frame clones only, with some absent. The sample yields roughly 170,000 clones, 88% seen once. The chain recombines TRBV30 with TRBJ1-2; D gene unclear. This TCR derives from a man in his 60s with acute or convalescent COVID-19. The sequencing sample was made of peripheral blood. CDR3 amino acids: CAGQEGSSSYGYTF. The CDR3 bases are TGTGCTGGCCAAGAGGGCAGCTCTTCCTATGGCTACACCTTC.